Each of the 18 T cell receptor beta chains below was sequenced from the same sample in a study of T cell responses to AZD1222 COVID-19 vaccine (dated by TCRdb to about 2021). The library was obtained by the immunoSEQ multiplex PCR assay. The immuneACCESS repertoire file appears here via TCRdb, limited to in-frame rearrangements. These files lack a portion of the clones; in checked studies, under half of the deficit traces to unresolved V genes, and the cause of the others is not known. The sample table contains approximately 150,000 clones; only one count was recorded for 92% of them. The top ten hold roughly 2.3% of the sample. The sample's time point label is to be understood as: baseline before first vaccination. The specimen was peripheral blood, collected on day 0 of AZD1222 vaccination. These receptors all stem from an adult in good health.

The rearrangement joins TRBV19 to TRBJ2-5; TRBD1 matches 8 bases. The CDR3 is made up of 17 amino acids. The junction had 11 bases not matched to a gene; V was cut back by 4 bases and J by 1 base. Germline V gene data show CDR1 as LNHDA and CDR2 as SQIVND (reference sequence). The CDR3 sequence is CASSKPRDRSLQETQYF. The CDR3 DNA follows: TGTGCCAGTAGTAAACCCCGGGACAGGAGCCTCCAAGAGACCCAGTACTTC.

About this clone itself: Different DNA sequences within this sample yield the same CDR3. The genes are TRBV6-5 and TRBJ1-6, with D possibly TRBD1 on 6 matching bases. The CDR3 sequence is 15 residues long. Trimming pared 3 bases from V and 9 bases from J, leaving 15 bases between. From germline, CDR1 is MNHEY and CDR2 SVGAGI. The CDR3 loop is CASSYSQGSSSPLHF. The CDR3 region has the DNA TGTGCCAGCAGTTATTCACAGGGTTCGTCTTCACCCCTCCACTTT.

The rearrangement joins TRBV18 to TRBJ2-2; D is ambiguous. Germline CDR1 reads KGHSH; CDR2 reads LQKENI. CDR3 size: 15 residues. Trimming removed 1 base from V and 0 bases from J, with 6 bases in between. This chain's CDR3 is CASSPQYANTGELFF. The CDR3, as DNA: TGTGCCAGCTCACCACAGTACGCGAACACCGGGGAGCTGTTTTTT.

The V gene is TRBV5-1, the J gene TRBJ2-2, with a tentative D call TRBD2 (6 bases). Germline V gene lookup returns CDR1 SGHRS and CDR2 YFSETQ. Deletions cut 0 bases from V and 4 bases from J, with 22 bases between. The CDR3 consists of 19 residues. Written as DNA, the CDR3 is TGCGCCAGCAGCTTGGCCAAACGGAGGCAGGGAGGAAGCACCGGGGAGCTGTTTTTT. Amino acid sequence: CASSLAKRRQGGSTGELFF.

This clone showed up just once. The chain joins TRBV7-2 to TRBJ1-5, with D possibly being TRBD1 (6 bases). The germline gives CDR1 SGHTA, CDR2 FQGNSA. This CDR3 region has 14 residues. V gave up 1 base and J gave up 3 bases, with 7 bases separating them. CDR3 residues: CASSLGTDNQPQHF. In DNA form, the CDR3 reads TGTGCCAGCAGCTTAGGGACAGACAATCAGCCCCAGCATTTT.

CDR3 sequence: CAIGPGLASSYEQYF. In DNA, the CDR3 is TGTGCCATCGGACCGGGACTAGCCTCCTCCTACGAGCAGTACTTC. V and J are TRBV10-3 and TRBJ2-7; TRBD2 aligns across 9 bases. The CDR3 runs 15 residues. V was clipped by 8 bases and J by 0 bases; unmatched bases: 8. CDR1 and CDR2 from the germline V gene are ENHRY and SYGVKD.

This sequence joins TRBV5-1 and TRBJ2-5; 8 positions agree with TRBD2. The CDR3 extends over 18 amino acids. Unmatched junction bases numbered 14, after V lost 0 bases and J lost 4 bases. Germline V gives CDR1 SGHRS, CDR2 YFSETQ. DNA for the CDR3: TGCGCCAGCAGCTTGGTGATGACTAGCGAGTGGGGCTCAGAGACCCAGTACTTC. This gives the protein CASSLVMTSEWGSETQYF.

In its sample, this clone was seen once. The rearrangement links TRBV6-5 to TRBJ1-2, with D hard to call. The CDR3 is 15 residues long. CDR1 and CDR2 (germline): MNHEY, SVGAGI. Trimming removed 8 bases from V and 4 bases from J, with 20 bases in between. CDR3 sequence: CASAFGNAWGYGYTF. The CDR3 region has the DNA TGTGCCAGCGCCTTCGGTAATGCGTGGGGCTATGGCTACACCTTC.

The gene calls are TRBV6-5 and TRBJ2-2; D is perhaps TRBD1 (6 bases). V dropped 0 bases and J dropped 7 bases, with 15 bases sitting between them. The CDR3 extends over 16 amino acids. CDR1 MNHEY and CDR2 SVGAGI come from the germline V gene. This CDR3 is CASSYSNRVAFGELFF. CDR3 DNA sequence: TGTGCCAGCAGTTACTCGAACAGGGTGGCATTCGGGGAGCTGTTTTTT.

The chain employs TRBV2 and TRBJ2-5; D is perhaps TRBD2 (5 bases). CDR3 length equals 15 residues. Germline V gives CDR1 SNHLY, CDR2 FYNNEI. The V end was cut by 2 bases, the J end by 4 bases, with 14 bases between. CDR3 bases: TGTGCCAGCAGTGAATCTAACTCGAGGGTAGAGACCCAGTACTTC. Protein: CASSESNSRVETQYF.

The rearrangement uses TRBV19 and TRBJ1-6; no definite D call. This CDR3 region has 15 residues. CDR1 and CDR2 (germline): LNHDA, SQIVND (reference sequence). Trimming cost V 6 bases and J 3 bases, with 12 bases left between them. In nucleotides, the CDR3 is TGTGCCAGTAGCGATAACACAGTCTATAATTCACCCCTCCACTTT. Translating gives CASSDNTVYNSPLHF.

The chain couples TRBV6-6 to TRBJ1-5, with 9 bases that match TRBD1. The V and J ends lost 2 bases and 4 bases, in that order; junction bases with no gene match: 3. Germline values: CDR1 MNHNY, CDR2 SVGAGI (reference sequence). The CDR3 has 15 residues. The CDR3 reads CASSYLTGGNQPQHF. Here the CDR3 DNA reads TGTGCCAGCAGTTACCTGACAGGGGGGAATCAGCCCCAGCATTTT.

This clone has only a few counts. Other DNA sequences within the sample encode an identical CDR3. CDR3 sequence: CASSPPGQGSTGELFF. CDR3 nucleotide sequence: TGTGCCAGCTCACCACCAGGTCAGGGCTCTACCGGGGAGCTGTTTTTT. J is TRBJ2-2 and V is TRBV18; the D gene is possibly TRBD1 (5 bases). V was clipped by 0 bases and J by 5 bases, with 13 bases between them. This CDR3 region has 16 residues. CDR1 and CDR2 (germline): KGHSH, LQKENI.

The V call is TRBV19, the J call TRBJ2-2; TRBD1 aligns across 10 bases. V was clipped by 6 bases and J by 4 bases; unmatched bases: 11. CDR1 is LNHDA, CDR2 SQIVND, per germline (reference sequence). CDR3 length: 17 amino acids. CDR3 in amino acids: CASRPGQGRRGTGELFF. The CDR3 DNA reads as TGTGCCAGTAGGCCGGGACAGGGGCGGAGGGGCACCGGGGAGCTGTTTTTT.

CDR3 DNA: TGTGCCAGCAGCTTATCGTCAGATAGCAATCAGCCCCAGCATTTT. It codes for CASSLSSDSNQPQHF. J is TRBJ1-5 and V is TRBV7-9; no clear D gene. Trimming shortened V by 2 bases and J by 0 bases, and 8 bases separated the two germline ends. Germline CDR1 SEHNR, CDR2 FQNEAQ (reference sequence). The CDR3 contains 15 residues.

J is TRBJ1-2 and V is TRBV7-9; D remains ambiguous. Germline CDR1 is SEHNR and CDR2 is FQNEAQ (reference sequence). This CDR3 region has 14 residues. The ends were cut back, 1 base at V and 0 bases at J, with 6 bases in the middle. The CDR3 loop is CASSLVQTNYGYTF. The DNA of the CDR3 is TGTGCCAGCAGCTTAGTTCAGACTAACTATGGCTACACCTTC.

V gene TRBV6-7 combines with J gene TRBJ2-2; D is uncertain. TRBV6-7 is given ORF status, its function remaining uncertain. CDR3 size: 17 residues. Trimming removed 2 bases at V and 4 bases at J, with 17 bases between. CDR3 nucleotides: TGTGCCAGCAGTTACGAAGTTGGGTTGTCGAGCACCGGGGAGCTGTTTTTT. It encodes CASSYEVGLSSTGELFF.

A remark on this clone: This sample also contains other DNA sequences that code for the same CDR3. The CDR3 DNA reads TGTGCCAGCAGCCTGGACAGAGGGGGCTCTGGAAACACCATATATTTT. It specifies CASSLDRGGSGNTIYF. This chain joins TRBV5-4 and TRBJ1-3, with D possibly matching TRBD1 (6 bases). Per germline, CDR1 SGHNT and CDR2 YYREEE (reference sequence). Trimming cost V 4 bases and J 0 bases, with 14 bases left between them. This CDR3 is built from 16 residues.